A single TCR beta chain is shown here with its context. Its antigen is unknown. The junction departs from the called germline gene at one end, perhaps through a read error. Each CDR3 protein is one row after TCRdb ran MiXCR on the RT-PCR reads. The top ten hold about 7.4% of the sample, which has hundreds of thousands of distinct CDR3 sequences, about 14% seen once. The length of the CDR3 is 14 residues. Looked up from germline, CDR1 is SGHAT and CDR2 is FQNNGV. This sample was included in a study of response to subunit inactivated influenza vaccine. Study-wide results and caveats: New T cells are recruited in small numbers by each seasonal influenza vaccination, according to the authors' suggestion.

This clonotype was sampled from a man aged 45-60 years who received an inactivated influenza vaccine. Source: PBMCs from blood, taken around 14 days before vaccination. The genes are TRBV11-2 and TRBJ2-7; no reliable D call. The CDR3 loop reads CASSLDWLTYGQYF. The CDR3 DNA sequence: TGTGCCAGCAGCTTAGATTGGCTAACCTACGGGCAGTACTTC.